This is a list of T cell receptor beta chains from one sample in a study of neoadjuvant anti-PD-1 for oral cavity cancer. Sequencing used immunoSEQ multiplex PCR; TCRdb keeps in-frame clones, though not all of them. The data contain roughly 14,000 clones, about 75% of them singletons. This specimen was PBMCs, taken after nivolumab (anti-PD-1) treatment. These receptors were collected from a person between 35 and 79 years old with oral cavity squamous cell carcinoma. CDR3s include the opening cysteine and the closing phenylalanine or tryptophan. A D gene is named only where the DNA matches it firmly. Size tells how often a clone was seen (once, few, many) or the class of an expanded clone, and some rows leave it out.

18	TRBV7-9	TRBJ2-1	.	few	TGTGCCAGCAGCTCACATCTCATTTTAGCGTACTCCTACAATGAGCAGTTCTTC	CASSSHLILAYSYNEQFF
13	TRBV5-1	TRBJ1-3	TRBD1	.	TGCGCCAGCAGCTTCGGACAGGGGGACACCATATATTTT	CASSFGQGDTIYF
16	TRBV7-2	TRBJ2-5	TRBD2	.	TGTGCCAGCAGCACCCGCCCGGCTAGCGGCCAAGAGACCCAGTACTTC	CASSTRPASGQETQYF
15	TRBV5-6	TRBJ2-1	.	.	TGTGCCAGCAGCTCCTACTATGAGGGTTGGTATGAGCAGTTCTTC	CASSSYYEGWYEQFF
14	TRBV6-6	TRBJ2-7	.	.	TGTGCCAGCAGTTACGGGGGCAGGGTCTACGAGCAGTACTTC	CASSYGGRVYEQYF
16	TRBV11-2	TRBJ2-3	.	once	TGTGCCAGCAGCTTAGGTATCAGACGTAGCACAGATACGCAGTATTTT	CASSLGIRRSTDTQYF
15	TRBV2	TRBJ2-7	TRBD2	.	TGTGCCAGCAGTCTCGGACTAGCCGGCTCTTTCAAGCAGTACTTC	CASSLGLAGSFKQYF
15	TRBV5-1	TRBJ1-1	.	.	TGCGCCAGCAGCTTGGTTGCAGGGGAGGGCACTGAAGCTTTCTTT	CASSLVAGEGTEAFF
15	TRBV27	TRBJ2-3	.	.	TGTGCCAGCAGTTATCGCGGGCTAGGAACAGATACGCAGTATTTT	CASSYRGLGTDTQYF
13	TRBV5-6	TRBJ2-5	.	.	TGTGCCAGCAGCTTAACAGGGTCGGAGACCCAGTACTTC	CASSLTGSETQYF
15	TRBV7-9	TRBJ2-1	TRBD2	.	TGTGCCAGCAGCCCGGGACTAGCGGGAGTACATGAGCAGTTCTTC	CASSPGLAGVHEQFF
14	TRBV5-1	TRBJ2-5	.	.	TGCGCCAGCAGCGCGGACGTCCGCCAAGAGACCCAGTACTTC	CASSADVRQETQYF
13	TRBV10-2	TRBJ1-1	.	.	TGCGCCAGCAGTGAGTCGAACAGGGAATCGGATTTCTTT	CASSESNRESDFF
16	TRBV5-1	TRBJ2-2	.	.	TGCGCCAGCAGCTTGGGTGCCAGAACGAACACCGGGGAGCTGTTTTTT	CASSLGARTNTGELFF
11	TRBV19	TRBJ2-5	TRBD2	.	TGTGCCAGCCGGGGGGGAGAGACCCAGTACTTC	CASRGGETQYF
12	TRBV30	TRBJ1-1	.	.	TGTGCCTGGAGTTCGGGACGATCTGAAGCTTTCTTT	CAWSSGRSEAFF
17	TRBV10-2	TRBJ1-6	.	.	TGCGCCAGCAGTGACCTCCCTAGAAGGACCTCTTGGTCACCCCTCCACTTT	CASSDLPRRTSWSPLHF
14	TRBV11-2	TRBJ2-1	.	.	TGTGCCAGCACCCCAGTCCTCAACTACAATGAGCAGTTCTTC	CASTPVLNYNEQFF
17	TRBV4-1	TRBJ1-5	TRBD1	few	TGCGCCAGCAGCCAAGATTGGGGGACAGGGGTGCCTCAGCCCCAGCATTTT	CASSQDWGTGVPQPQHF
14	TRBV30	TRBJ2-3	TRBD1	.	TGTGCCTGGAGTCGACAGGGTGGAACAGATACGCAGTATTTT	CAWSRQGGTDTQYF
14	TRBV14	TRBJ1-1	.	.	TGTGCCAGCAGCCAACAGGGGCGCGGTACTGAAGCTTTCTTT	CASSQQGRGTEAFF
14	TRBV7-8	TRBJ1-2	.	.	TGTGCCAGCAGCTTACAGCGGTTCCGGGGAGGCTACACCTTC	CASSLQRFRGGYTF
15	TRBV6-1	TRBJ2-1	.	.	TGTGCCACCGGGGTGGGGCCTATCTCCTACAATGAGCAGTTCTTC	CATGVGPISYNEQFF
13	TRBV29-1	TRBJ2-7	.	.	TGCAGCGTCACCGGGATCTTCTCCTACGAGCAGTACTTC	CSVTGIFSYEQYF
14	TRBV4-2	TRBJ1-2	TRBD1	once	TGTGCCAGCAGCCAGAGACAGGGTGAGGGCGGCTACACCTTC	CASSQRQGEGGYTF
14	TRBV4-1	TRBJ1-2	.	few	TGCGCCAGCAGCCAGGCGACGGACCTCTATGGCTACACCTTC	CASSQATDLYGYTF
16	TRBV5-6	TRBJ2-3	.	.	TGTGCCAGCAGCTTGGGGTCAGGGGGGTGGACAGATACGCAGTATTTT	CASSLGSGGWTDTQYF
14	TRBV7-3	TRBJ2-7	TRBD1	.	TGTGCCAGCAGCCGCGGACAGGGGAGGCACGAGCAGTACTTC	CASSRGQGRHEQYF
14	TRBV6-6	TRBJ2-1	.	.	TGTGCCGGGGGCGCCGCAGCTTCCTACAATGAGCAGTTCTTC	CAGGAAASYNEQFF
16	TRBV7-2	TRBJ1-2	.	few	TGTGCCAGCAGCTTAGAGTTGATACGGGGTAGACATGGCTACACCTTC	CASSLELIRGRHGYTF
20	TRBV5-1	TRBJ2-1	TRBD2	.	TGCGCCAGCAGCTTGGGTTTTCGACTAGCGGGAGGAAATTTCTACAATGAGCAGTTCTTC	CASSLGFRLAGGNFYNEQFF
15	TRBV30	TRBJ2-7	TRBD1	once	TGTGCCTGGATTTCCTCCGGGACAGGGACCCACGAGCAGTACTTC	CAWISSGTGTHEQYF
16	TRBV11-2	TRBJ2-7	TRBD2	.	TGTGCCAGCAGCTTTACCACAGGGGGACTAGCGGGCGAGCAGTACTTC	CASSFTTGGLAGEQYF
17	TRBV15	TRBJ2-4	TRBD1	once	TGTGCCACCAGCAGAGAACAGGGACAGAGATTAAAAAACATTCAGTACTTC	CATSREQGQRLKNIQYF
15	TRBV5-8	TRBJ1-5	.	few	TGTGCCAGCAGCAGGGCCGGTCGGTACAATCAGCCCCAGCATTTT	CASSRAGRYNQPQHF
14	TRBV14	TRBJ2-2	.	.	TGTGCCAGCAGCCAACGTTGGGGCACCGGGGAGCTGTTTTTT	CASSQRWGTGELFF
16	TRBV19	TRBJ2-1	.	.	TGTGCCAGTAGTAGAGTAGGCTCCACTACCTACAATGAGCAGTTCTTC	CASSRVGSTTYNEQFF
16	TRBV14	TRBJ1-1	.	.	TGTGCCAGCAGCCCCACATACAGGACGGCCCCTGATAGGGCTTTCTTT	CASSPTYRTAPDRAFF
16	TRBV5-5	TRBJ1-2	.	.	TGTGCCAGCAGCTTAACGTACACCAGCTCCGTCTATGGCTACACCTTC	CASSLTYTSSVYGYTF
13	TRBV5-1	TRBJ2-3	.	.	TGCGCCAGCAGATACGAAACTACAGATACGCAGTATTTT	CASRYETTDTQYF
15	TRBV5-1	TRBJ2-3	.	.	TGCGCCAGCAGCCCGGGCCCAGGTAGCACAGATACGCAGTATTTT	CASSPGPGSTDTQYF
14	TRBV11-2	TRBJ2-1	.	.	TGTGCCAGCAGCCCGCTTAGGAGAGACAATGAGCAGTTCTTC	CASSPLRRDNEQFF
17	TRBV10-3	TRBJ1-1	.	once	TGTGCCATCAGTGAGTCCCCCGGACACAGTACGGGGACTGAAGCTTTCTTT	CAISESPGHSTGTEAFF
13	TRBV5-1	TRBJ2-5	.	.	TGCGCCAGCAGCCTTGGCGCCGGGGAGACCCAGTACTTC	CASSLGAGETQYF
15	TRBV28	TRBJ1-1	.	few	TGTGCCAGCAGTCCTCGGGGGCAGGTGAACACTGAAGCTTTCTTT	CASSPRGQVNTEAFF
12	TRBV6-5	TRBJ1-1	TRBD1	.	TGTGCCAGCAGTACAGGGGGCAGTGGAGCTTTCTTT	CASSTGGSGAFF
14	TRBV6-1	TRBJ2-2	TRBD1	medium-sized	TGTGCCAGCAGTCCAGGGGGCGAGACCGGGGAGCTGTTTTTT	CASSPGGETGELFF
16	TRBV4-1	TRBJ2-3	.	.	TGCGCCAGCAGCCAAATGGGAAGCGGAAGCACAGATACGCAGTATTTT	CASSQMGSGSTDTQYF
14	TRBV4-1	TRBJ2-5	.	.	TGCGCCAGCAGCCAAGATAAGGGCCAAGAGACCCAGTACTTC	CASSQDKGQETQYF
15	TRBV4-2	TRBJ1-5	.	few	TGTGCCAGCAGCCAAGACAGGGTCGGCAATCAGCCCCAGCATTTT	CASSQDRVGNQPQHF
13	TRBV28	TRBJ1-1	.	.	TGTGCCAGCAGTTTACCTCTGAACACTGAAGCTTTCTTT	CASSLPLNTEAFF
13	TRBV7-8	TRBJ2-7	TRBD1	.	TGTGCCAGCAGCTCAAGGACAGGCTACGAGCAGTACTTC	CASSSRTGYEQYF
16	TRBV7-7	TRBJ2-2	.	once	TGTGCTAGCAGCTTATTCGCGGGGACAAACACCGGGGAGCTGTTTTTT	CASSLFAGTNTGELFF
15	TRBV6-1	TRBJ2-7	TRBD1	.	TGTGCCAGCAGTGAAATGGACAGGACATTCTACGAGCAGTACTTC	CASSEMDRTFYEQYF
15	TRBV5-1	TRBJ2-5	.	.	TGCGCCAGCAGCTTGGAGGGCTACGGCGGGGAGACCCAGTACTTC	CASSLEGYGGETQYF
16	TRBV15	TRBJ1-1	TRBD1	.	TGTGCCACCAGCAAGGGGGTGACAGGGGGTGAGAGTGAAGCTTTCTTT	CATSKGVTGGESEAFF
13	TRBV27	TRBJ1-2	.	few	TGTGCCGCGCGGGGCAGCACTAACTATGGCTACACCTTC	CAARGSTNYGYTF
16	TRBV5-6	TRBJ2-3	TRBD1	few	TGTGCCAGCAGCGGAGACCGGGACAGGGGTACAGATACGCAGTATTTT	CASSGDRDRGTDTQYF